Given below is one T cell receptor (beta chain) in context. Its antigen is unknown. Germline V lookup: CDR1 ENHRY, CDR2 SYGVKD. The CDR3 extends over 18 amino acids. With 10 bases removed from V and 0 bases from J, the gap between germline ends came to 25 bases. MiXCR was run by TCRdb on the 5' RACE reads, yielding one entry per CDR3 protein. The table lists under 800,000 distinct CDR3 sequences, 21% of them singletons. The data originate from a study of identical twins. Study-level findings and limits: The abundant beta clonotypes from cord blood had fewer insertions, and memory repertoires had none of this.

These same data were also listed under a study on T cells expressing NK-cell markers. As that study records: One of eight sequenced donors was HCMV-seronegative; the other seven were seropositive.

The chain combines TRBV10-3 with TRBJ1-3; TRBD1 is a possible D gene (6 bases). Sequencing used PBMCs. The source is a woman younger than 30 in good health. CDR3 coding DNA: TGTGCCACCCACCGGACCTTACAGGGACTGACCTCTGGAAACACCATATATTTT. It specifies CATHRTLQGLTSGNTIYF.